These T cell receptor beta chains were read from a single sample in a study of CD8+ T cells in alopecia areata. Generated by immunoSEQ multiplex PCR, the TCRdb table keeps only in-frame clones and is missing some. The table has 150,000 to 200,000 clones, roughly 66% seen once. The sequenced sample was CD4+ T cells sorted from blood, obtained at week 24, from a patient treated with tofacitinib. The receptors derive from a human donor with alopecia areata. CDR3s include the opening cysteine and the closing phenylalanine or tryptophan. A D gene is named only where the DNA matches it firmly. For some rows the clone size is stated as once, few or many, or as a class when expanded; others skip it.

d_gene | j_gene | abundance | v_gene | len | CDR3aa
NA | TRBJ1-5 | NA | TRBV19 | 15 | CASSIVGTTQQPQHF
NA | TRBJ2-3 | few | TRBV10-3 | 11 | CAIRLRDTQYF
NA | TRBJ1-1 | few | TRBV7-9 | 17 | CASSPTGTSFMNTEAFF
TRBD2 | TRBJ2-3 | NA | TRBV7-2 | 13 | CASSPGEGDTQYF
NA | TRBJ2-1 | NA | TRBV29-1 | 14 | CSSLGGSSYNEQFF
NA | TRBJ1-1 | NA | TRBV30 | 12 | CAWSVLGTEAFF
NA | TRBJ1-2 | NA | TRBV7-8 | 14 | CASSLGTANYGYTF
NA | TRBJ2-3 | NA | TRBV5-7 | 13 | CASSDPGPYTQYF
TRBD1 | TRBJ1-6 | few | TRBV29-1 | 14 | CSVATGQGSAPLHF
TRBD1 | TRBJ1-2 | few | TRBV5-6 | 15 | CASSQPGQGLDGYTF
TRBD2 | TRBJ2-2 | NA | TRBV30 | 17 | CACLRLAGGPSTGELFF
NA | TRBJ1-5 | NA | TRBV10-3 | 16 | CAISDLGGMGNQPQHF
NA | TRBJ1-1 | NA | TRBV5-4 | 12 | CASRNQVGEAFF
TRBD1 | TRBJ1-2 | NA | TRBV9 | 14 | CASSPRTGDYGYTF
NA | TRBJ1-2 | NA | TRBV25-1 | 15 | CASSDHLGTTYGYTF
NA | TRBJ2-3 | few | TRBV19 | 12 | CASSANTDTQYF
NA | TRBJ2-3 | few | TRBV11-3 | 14 | CASSLDLGTDTQYF
NA | TRBJ2-3 | NA | TRBV29-1 | 13 | CSVKGRSTDTQYF
NA | TRBJ1-2 | NA | TRBV30 | 13 | CACERGRTGGYTF
NA | TRBJ2-1 | NA | TRBV30 | 13 | CAWSVLGARRLFF
TRBD2 | TRBJ2-1 | few | TRBV5-1 | 15 | CASSLSSGQNNEQFF
NA | TRBJ2-2 | NA | TRBV2 | 14 | CASSGTENTGELFF
NA | TRBJ1-2 | NA | TRBV20-1 | 11 | CSATLRGANTF
TRBD2 | TRBJ2-7 | NA | TRBV15 | 17 | CATSRDPLAGASYEQYF
TRBD1 | TRBJ1-2 | NA | TRBV9 | 14 | CASSAGQGATGYTF
NA | TRBJ1-2 | NA | TRBV7-2 | 15 | CASSLTYRAPNGYTF
TRBD1 | TRBJ1-1 | NA | TRBV29-1 | 14 | CSVGGGAEKAEAFF
TRBD2 | TRBJ2-1 | few | TRBV5-1 | 15 | CASSLVGSGGYEQFF
NA | TRBJ2-3 | few | TRBV5-1 | 14 | CASSLGMSTDTQYF
NA | TRBJ2-7 | NA | TRBV30 | 11 | CAWSSEYEQYF
NA | TRBJ2-3 | few | TRBV20-1 | 10 | CSASPATQYF
NA | TRBJ2-1 | NA | TRBV25-1 | 11 | CASGVANEQFF
NA | TRBJ2-4 | NA | TRBV27 | 15 | CASSPLTLAKNIQYF
TRBD2 | TRBJ2-3 | NA | TRBV7-8 | 18 | CASSLAAGGGKNTDTQYF
TRBD1 | TRBJ1-6 | NA | TRBV7-2 | 15 | CASSQGQGRRSPLHF
NA | TRBJ2-7 | NA | TRBV28 | 13 | CASSLYRPYEQYF
TRBD1 | TRBJ1-5 | NA | TRBV16 | 14 | CASSQGQGKQPQHF
NA | TRBJ2-1 | few | TRBV21-1 | 14 | CARTFRDRGNEQFF
TRBD1 | TRBJ2-1 | NA | TRBV30 | 14 | CAWNVGGLYNEQFF
NA | TRBJ2-6 | NA | TRBV29-1 | 14 | CSVADGSGANVLTF
NA | TRBJ2-1 | NA | TRBV2 | 18 | CASRRSSVGHSSYNEQFF
NA | TRBJ2-2 | few | TRBV29-1 | 11 | CSVGVAGELFF
NA | TRBJ2-7 | NA | TRBV28 | 15 | CASRVSPRPSGEQYF
NA | TRBJ1-2 | NA | TRBV9 | 15 | CASSEAPGTGYGYTF
NA | TRBJ1-3 | NA | TRBV29-1 | 12 | CSGRTVGNTIYF
NA | TRBJ1-6 | NA | TRBV6-5 | 16 | CASSYYPGQSSSPLHF
NA | TRBJ1-6 | NA | TRBV5-1 | 15 | CASSYEGKGNSPLHF
TRBD1 | TRBJ1-1 | NA | TRBV30 | 15 | CAWSVGLTGDTEAFF
NA | TRBJ2-7 | NA | TRBV29-1 | 13 | CSVGATAAYEQYF
NA | TRBJ1-4 | NA | TRBV30 | 17 | CAGYTPGGEATNEKLFF
NA | TRBJ2-5 | few | TRBV15 | 15 | CATSRDRLGWETQYF
NA | TRBJ2-7 | NA | TRBV5-6 | 14 | CASSWAITEDEQYF
NA | TRBJ2-7 | NA | TRBV6-5 | 15 | CASSYRKDLIYEQYF
NA | TRBJ1-3 | once | TRBV30 | 11 | CAWNYGNTIYF
NA | TRBJ1-2 | NA | TRBV29-1 | 10 | CSVDTYGYTF
NA | TRBJ2-2 | NA | TRBV29-1 | 16 | CSVGLRGHQATGELFF
TRBD2 | TRBJ2-3 | NA | TRBV19 | 14 | CASRIAGFTDTQYF
TRBD1 | TRBJ1-2 | NA | TRBV29-1 | 13 | CSVHGQVGYGYTF
NA | TRBJ1-2 | NA | TRBV30 | 14 | CAWAQQGTNYGYTF
NA | TRBJ2-7 | few | TRBV21-1 | 16 | CASSKPPGEISYEQYF